The entry below gives a single T cell receptor (beta chain) sequence along with its context. Vbeta (60) and Jbeta (13) primers were used in the PCR. Sequencing was performed with immunoSEQ multiplex PCR; in TCRdb, only in-frame clones are kept and a portion is missing. Its clone listing holds 130,000 or so clones. The sample originates from a study of cytomegalovirus exposure and HLA in healthy donors. The overall study: The roughly 100 million unique TCR beta sequences, from about 190 million T cells, were found by an earlier analysis.

The CDR3 contains 12 residues. Germline CDR1 SGHVS, CDR2 FNYEAQ. Trimming shortened V by 5 bases and J by 2 bases, and 5 bases separated the two germline ends. The material sequenced was PBMCs. The chain carries TRBV7-6 and TRBJ2-3; D gene uncertain. This receptor was taken from a woman between 18 and 29 years old in good health and CMV-seronegative. The CDR3 DNA reads TGTGCCAGCAGCCCTATCACAGATACGCAGTATTTT. Translation gives CASSPITDTQYF.